This is a list of T cell receptor beta chains from one sample in a study of cytomegalovirus exposure and HLA in healthy donors. Profiled with immunoSEQ multiplex PCR; TCRdb holds only in-frame clones, not every one. This table has some 110,000 clones, approximately 80% appearing once. Sequencing was performed on PBMCs. These receptors originate from a male donor in good health and CMV-seronegative. CDR3s include the opening cysteine and the closing phenylalanine or tryptophan.

>TRBV7-3
CASSQRMGGEQYF
>TRBV18
CASSRTSGSLDEQYF
>TRBV5-1
CASSTGRTTEAFF
>TRBV2
CASSSSVDRRQGLSGGYTF
>TRBV11-2
CASSMTGTWDTQYF
>TRBV6-1
CASSQTGFNQPQHF
>TRBV4-3
CASSQGWADGAYEQYF
>TRBV11-3
CASSQPTSGTDTQYF
>TRBV29-1
CSVVYGEPYEQYF
>TRBV5-1
CASSLGAGMGYGYTF
>TRBV29-1
CSAWGQGSTDTQYF
>TRBV14
CASSQDRVAGELFF
>TRBV11-1
CASSSLNRGHEQFF
>TRBV6-6
CASSLGAGGNTIYF
>TRBV2
CASKTQGTYSYNEQFF
>TRBV6-1
CASSEADQGRGFF
>TRBV9
CASSAGDSPSNYGYTF
>TRBV5-1
CASREPGQGEKLFF
>TRBV19
CATSGLAPVGGSYNEQFF
>TRBV15
CATSNIRRNEQFF
>TRBV7-2
CASSSQGFGYTF
>TRBV7-3
CASSFGLAGSEQFF
>TRBV6-5
CASSYTQGGADTQYF
>TRBV7-3
CASSPSPRQGHYGYTF
>TRBV9
CTSSVDGEQFF